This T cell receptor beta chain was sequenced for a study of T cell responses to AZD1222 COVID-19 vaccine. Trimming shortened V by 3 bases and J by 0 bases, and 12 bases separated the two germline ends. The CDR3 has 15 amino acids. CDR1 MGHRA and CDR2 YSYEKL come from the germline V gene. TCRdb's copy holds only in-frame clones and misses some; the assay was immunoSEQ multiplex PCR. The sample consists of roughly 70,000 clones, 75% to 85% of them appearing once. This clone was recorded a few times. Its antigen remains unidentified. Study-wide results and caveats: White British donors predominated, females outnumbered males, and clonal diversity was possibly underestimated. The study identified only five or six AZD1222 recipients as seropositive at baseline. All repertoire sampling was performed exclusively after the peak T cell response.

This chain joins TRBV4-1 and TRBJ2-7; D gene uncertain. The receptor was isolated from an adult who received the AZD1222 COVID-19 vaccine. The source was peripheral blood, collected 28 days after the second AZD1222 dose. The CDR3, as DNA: TGCGCCAGCAGCCAGGAGACAAGGAGCTCCTACGAGCAGTACTTC. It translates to CASSQETRSSYEQYF.